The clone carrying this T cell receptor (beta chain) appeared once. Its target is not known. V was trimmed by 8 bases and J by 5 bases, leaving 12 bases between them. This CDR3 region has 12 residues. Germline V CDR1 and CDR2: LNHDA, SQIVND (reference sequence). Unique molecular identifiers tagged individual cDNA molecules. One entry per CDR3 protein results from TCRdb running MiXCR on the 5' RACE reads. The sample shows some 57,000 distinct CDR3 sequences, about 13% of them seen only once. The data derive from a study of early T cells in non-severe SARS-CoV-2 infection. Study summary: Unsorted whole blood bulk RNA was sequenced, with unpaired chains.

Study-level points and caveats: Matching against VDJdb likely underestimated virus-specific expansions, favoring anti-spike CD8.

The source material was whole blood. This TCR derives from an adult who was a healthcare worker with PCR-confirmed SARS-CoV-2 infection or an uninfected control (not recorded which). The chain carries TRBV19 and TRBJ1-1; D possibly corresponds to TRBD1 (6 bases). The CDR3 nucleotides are TGTGCCAGTTCTACAGGGCTGACTGAAGCTTTCTTT. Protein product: CASSTGLTEAFF.